The sequence of this T cell receptor beta chain was determined in a study of spatial heterogeneity in lung cancer. Overall study context: Across the raw uncorrected reads, a unique TCR and UMI combination was observed, on average, more than ten times.

Germline V gene data show CDR1 as LNHDA and CDR2 as SQIVND (reference sequence). V lost 7 bases to trimming and J lost 2 bases, with 14 bases between them. CDR3 length equals 14 residues. TCRdb re-analysed the 5' RACE reads in MiXCR, keeping a single row per CDR3 protein. In the table there are about 42,000 distinct CDR3 sequences, approximately 7% of which are singletons. The time point here: sample taken at primary tumor resection. The authors sequenced whole RNA from tumor, nontumor lung or frozen PBMC without sorting. The TCR was taken from a female donor with early-stage non-small cell lung cancer. J is TRBJ1-2 and V is TRBV19, with D hard to call. The sequences come from PBMCs, collected at surgery. CDR3 coding DNA: TGTGCCAGTAAACTAACTGCCCACAACTATGGCTACACCTTC. It yields the protein CASKLTAHNYGYTF.